A single sample is the source of the 19 T cell receptor beta chains below, sequenced in a study of spatial heterogeneity in lung cancer. Broader study findings: Counts of expanded alpha and beta TCRs within tumors tracked the tumor nonsynonymous mutation count.

These TCRs are of unknown antigen specificity. Time point indicated: sample taken at primary tumor resection. One entry per CDR3 protein results from TCRdb running MiXCR on the 5' RACE reads. Of roughly 5,000 distinct CDR3 sequences listed, 5.5% to 7% are singletons. Sequencing was performed on lung tumor tissue, taken at surgery. The receptors were gathered from a female donor with early-stage non-small cell lung cancer.

This clonotype was recorded many times. As an off-target read in a library built for alpha chains, this beta chain has a frequency of little significance. The chain uses TRBV6-1 and TRBJ2-1; D might be TRBD1 (7 bases). From germline, CDR1 is MNHNS and CDR2 SASEGT. Trimming took 6 bases from V and 2 from J, leaving 11 bases between them. The CDR3 length is 14 residues. The CDR3 spells CASRQGGAYNEQFF. The CDR3 bases are TGTGCCAGCAGGCAGGGGGGCGCCTACAATGAGCAGTTCTTC.

The sample holds many counts of this clonotype. This beta chain was picked up by a library intended for alpha chains and is off target, so its count carries little meaning. The chain joins TRBV6-5 to TRBJ2-1, with D perhaps matching TRBD1 or TRBD2 (6 bases each). Deletions cut 0 bases from V and 8 bases from J, with 20 bases between. Germline V gene lookup returns CDR1 MNHEY and CDR2 SVGAGI. CDR3 length equals 17 residues. The CDR3 nucleotides read TGTGCCAGCAGTTACTCGAGGGTCCGGGGGCGCTTGGATGAGCAGTTCTTC. This codes for CASSYSRVRGRLDEQFF.

A remark on this clonotype: A single base separates this from a much larger clone, so it may be a read error. This beta chain is a stray sequence in a library constructed for alpha chains; its clone size is not meaningful. The chain carries TRBV5-4 and TRBJ2-1; a possible D gene is TRBD1 (5 bases). CDR1 is SGHNT, CDR2 YYREEE, per germline (reference sequence). The CDR3 has 15 amino acids. The CDR3 reads CASSRDRSSHNEQFF. The CDR3 region has the DNA TGTGCCAGCAGTCGCGACAGAAGCTCCCACAATGAGCAGTTCTTC.

This clonotype was recorded at least ten times. For a library built for alpha chains, this beta chain is a stray read; little rests on its size. The chain carries TRBV6-5 and TRBJ2-1; TRBD2 might be the D (10 bases). Trimming took 3 bases from V and 3 from J, leaving 30 bases between them. Germline V gene sequence: CDR1 MNHEY, CDR2 SVGAGI. The CDR3 runs 21 residues. CDR3 DNA: TGTGCCAGCAGTTATTCCTCGGACAGGGGAATAGCTAGCGGGAGCTACAATGAGCAGTTCTTC. This encodes CASSYSSDRGIASGSYNEQFF.

This clonotype appeared a few times. Little can be read into the size of this beta chain, an off-target read in a library designed for alpha chains. This rearrangement joins TRBV29-1 to TRBJ2-7; D could derive from TRBD1 or TRBD2 (6 bases each). This CDR3 contains 11 residues. Looked up from germline, CDR1 is SQVTM and CDR2 is ANQGSEA. The V gene lost 7 bases and the J gene lost 4 bases, with 11 bases spanning the gap. DNA of the CDR3: TGCAGCGCCGGAGGGGGGTACGAGCAGTACTTC. Translating it yields CSAGGGYEQYF.

This clonotype has a count of ten or more. At one end, the junction sequence differs from germline, possibly due to a read error. Because this beta chain is a stray read in a library intended to capture alpha chains, its abundance should not be given much weight. This sequence joins TRBV19 and TRBJ1-1, with D hard to call. This CDR3 region has 14 residues. Germline CDR1 reads LNHDA; CDR2 reads SQIVND (reference sequence). The CDR3 reads CASSADLGNAEAFF. CDR3 nucleotides: TGTGCCAGTAGTGCCGACCTGGGGAACGCTGAAGCTTTCTTT. The entire variable domain, with the rest obtained from reference TRBV19 and TRBJ1-1, is as follows: DGGITQSPKYLFRKEGQNVTLSCEQNLNHDAMYWYRQDPGQGLRLIYYSQIVNDFQKGDIAEGYSVSREKKESFPLTVTSAQKNPTAFYLCASSADLGNAEAFFGQGTRLTVV.

This clonotype is classed as medium-sized. This beta chain represents an off-target read in a library built for alpha chains; its size is of limited meaning. In DNA form, the CDR3 reads TGTGCCAGCAGCCCAATAGGGACTAGCGGGAGACCTGATACGCAGTATTTT. It encodes CASSPIGTSGRPDTQYF. The chain has TRBV7-9 and TRBJ2-3; 14 bases agree with TRBD2. J gave up 6 bases and V 5 bases, and 10 bases lay outside the gene matches. The V gene's germline CDR1 is SEHNR and CDR2 FQNEAQ (reference sequence). CDR3 length: 17 residues.

There are many counts of this clonotype. Since the library was made to target alpha chains, this beta chain is a stray read and its abundance is not meaningful. This sequence joins TRBV12-3 or TRBV12-4 and TRBJ1-5; TRBD1 matches 11 bases. The CDR3 has 15 residues. V shed 6 bases and J 1 base; nucleotides not matched to a gene: 2. The CDR3 spells CASSRDRGSNQPQHF. The CDR3 DNA sequence: TGTGCCAGCAGCCGGGACAGGGGGAGCAATCAGCCCCAGCATTTT.

This clonotype showed up many times. Because this beta chain is a stray read in a library intended to capture alpha chains, its abundance should not be given much weight. The chain joins TRBV7-8 to TRBJ1-1; 12 nucleotides match TRBD1. The CDR3 sequence is 15 residues long. The V gene's germline CDR1 is SGHVS and CDR2 FQNEAQ. V lost 6 bases to trimming and J lost 5 bases; unmatched junction nucleotides: 7. The CDR3 protein is CASSRGQGAWTEAFF. CDR3 sequence (DNA): TGTGCCAGCAGTCGGGGACAGGGGGCCTGGACTGAAGCTTTCTTT.

This clonotype was counted many times. This beta chain is an off-target read within a library intended for alpha chains, so its frequency means little. The chain carries TRBV7-8 and TRBJ1-6; 9 bases are a match to TRBD1. The J segment lost 6 bases and the V segment lost 4 bases, leaving 1 base of the junction unmatched. This CDR3 comprises 14 residues. Germline lookup yields CDR1 SGHVS and CDR2 FQNEAQ. The CDR3 here is CASSSGQGNSPLHF. The CDR3 DNA reads as TGTGCCAGCAGCTCGGGACAGGGTAATTCACCCCTCCACTTT.

This clonotype was seen ten or more times. As an off-target read in a library built for alpha chains, this beta chain has a frequency of little significance. This chain connects TRBV15 to TRBJ2-3, with 8 bases matching TRBD1. V was clipped by 6 bases and J by 4 bases; unmatched bases: 30. Germline V gives CDR1 LNHNV, CDR2 YYDKDF (reference sequence). This CDR3 comprises 22 residues. CDR3 bases: TGTGCCACCAGGCCGGACAGGGCTGGACCAGGCATGGATTACTTACTTGCAGATACGCAGTATTTT. It encodes CATRPDRAGPGMDYLLADTQYF.

This clonotype rates as medium-sized. Little can be read into the size of this beta chain, an off-target read in a library designed for alpha chains. J is TRBJ2-3 and V is TRBV28; 15 nucleotides align to TRBD2. The CDR3 contains 18 residues. Looked up from germline, CDR1 is MDHEN and CDR2 is SYDVKM. With V trimmed by 5 bases and J by 0 bases, 6 bases remained unmatched. DNA for the CDR3: TGTGCCAGCAGTCCGGGACTAGCGGGAGGAACTAGCACAGATACGCAGTATTTT. Amino acids: CASSPGLAGGTSTDTQYF.

The table lists this clonotype with many counts. This beta chain turned up in a library designed for alpha chains; as an off-target read, its abundance says little. In nucleotides, the CDR3 is TGCAGCATTATAGCGGGGGGTGAGACCCAGTACTTC. This translates into CSIIAGGETQYF. This chain connects TRBV29-1 to TRBJ2-5; 10 bases match TRBD2. The V segment lost 8 bases and the J segment 5 bases; nucleotides outside the gene matches: 5. Germline V gene data show CDR1 as SQVTM and CDR2 as ANQGSEA. The CDR3 totals 12 residues.

This clonotype was seen repeatedly, ten times or more. This beta chain is a stray read from a library made for alpha chains; its abundance is not meaningful. J is TRBJ1-1 and V is TRBV27; D is unresolved. V lost 3 bases and J lost 1, with 3 bases in between. The length of the CDR3 is 12 residues. Germline lookup yields CDR1 MNHEY and CDR2 SMNVEV (reference sequence). CDR3 sequence: CASSFRNTEAFF. The CDR3 nucleotides read TGTGCCAGCAGTTTCCGGAACACTGAAGCTTTCTTT.

In this sample, this clonotype is medium-sized. Being off target in a library aimed at alpha chains, this beta chain has a size of little meaning. The chain couples TRBV7-2 to TRBJ2-1; no reliable D call. With 1 base removed from V and 3 bases from J, the gap between germline ends came to 7 bases. CDR3 length equals 14 residues. Germline CDR1 and CDR2: SGHTA and FQGNSA. The CDR3 here is CASSLEANYNEQFF. In DNA form, the CDR3 reads TGTGCCAGCAGCTTAGAAGCTAACTACAATGAGCAGTTCTTC.

This clonotype was seen many times. As an off-target read in a library built for alpha chains, this beta chain has a frequency of little significance. This chain joins TRBV9 and TRBJ2-6; the D gene could be TRBD1 or TRBD2 (5 bases each). The ends were cut back, 4 bases at V and 2 bases at J, with 25 bases in the middle. The CDR3 has 20 residues. CDR1 and CDR2 (germline): SGDLS, YYNGEE. The DNA for the CDR3 is TGTGCCAGCAGCCCCCACCCCGTGGGGGATGGCAGGACTGGGGCCAACGTCCTGACTTTC. Translated, it gives CASSPHPVGDGRTGANVLTF.

This clonotype was detected ten times or more. This beta chain represents an off-target read in a library built for alpha chains; its size is of limited meaning. The genes are TRBV6-5 and TRBJ1-2; no clear D. Germline CDR1 and CDR2: MNHEY and SVGAGI. This CDR3 comprises 15 residues. Trimming shortened V by 2 bases and J by 4 bases, and 14 bases separated the two germline ends. CDR3 nucleotide sequence: TGTGCCAGCAGTTACACGGACGGCGGCATCTATGGCTACACCTTC. Encoded protein: CASSYTDGGIYGYTF.

This clonotype was observed a handful of times. The size of this beta chain means little, since it is a stray read in a library made for alpha chains. The rearrangement joins TRBV5-1 to TRBJ1-1; D is unresolved. Germline CDR1 and CDR2: SGHRS and YFSETQ. The CDR3 is made up of 13 amino acids. V shed 4 bases and J shed 1 base, with 8 bases lying between them. CDR3 DNA: TGCGCCAGCAGCCTTCAATCGAACACTGAAGCTTTCTTT. Its translation is CASSLQSNTEAFF.

As regards this clonotype: Since the library was made to target alpha chains, this beta chain is a stray read and its abundance is not meaningful. The chain couples TRBV20-1 to TRBJ2-5, with D possibly being TRBD1 or TRBD2 (7 bases each). V lost 3 bases and J 6 bases, leaving 11 bases between the germline ends. The CDR3 contains 12 residues. Germline V gene lookup returns CDR1 DFQATT and CDR2 SNEGSKA (reference sequence). The CDR3 region is CSARQGGKTQYF. The CDR3 nucleotides read TGCAGTGCTAGGCAGGGGGGGAAGACCCAGTACTTC.